Sequencing of this T cell receptor beta chain was carried out in a study of T cells in pancreatic ductal adenocarcinoma. Findings and caveats of the study: Blood clonality (roughly 0.072) did not differ significantly from tumor (roughly 0.11). Unique clonotypes were roughly 8-fold more numerous in blood than in tumor. Comparisons of tumor and blood clonality may show falsely lower tumor diversity. Results skew toward the minority of patients with early-stage disease.

In germline, CDR1 is MNHEY, CDR2 SMNVEV (reference sequence). The CDR3 spans 14 residues. Unmatched junction bases numbered 8, after V lost 7 bases and J lost 5 bases. This clone is termed medium-sized. The target antigen is unknown. Some clones are missing from TCRdb's copy, which holds only in-frame ones; the method was immunoSEQ multiplex PCR. The sample includes approximately 97,000 clones, about 95% of them seen just once. The selected patients with pancreatic ductal adenocarcinoma had surgery but no neoadjuvant therapy. Sample: PBMCs. The chain has TRBV27 and TRBJ2-3, with 8 bases identical to TRBD2. The sequence derives from a human donor with pancreatic ductal adenocarcinoma. CDR3: CASKAGLDKDTQYF. The CDR3 bases are TGTGCCAGCAAGGCGGGACTAGATAAAGATACGCAGTATTTT.